Sequencing of this TCR beta chain was carried out in a study of blood T cell repertoires in COVID-19. The germline V gene has CDR1 SNHLY and CDR2 FYNNEI. This CDR3 is built from 13 residues. Unmatched junction bases numbered 4, after V lost 6 bases and J lost 6 bases. The assay was immunoSEQ multiplex PCR, and TCRdb's table has in-frame clones only and misses some. There are about 160,000 clones in the sample; more than 70% occur only once, and approximately 3% lies in the top ten. Source material: peripheral blood. The rearrangement links TRBV2 to TRBJ1-5, with 8 bases identical to TRBD1. The receptor was isolated from a man aged 55 to 70 with acute or convalescent COVID-19. CDR3 in amino acids: CASSPGGLQPQHF. The CDR3 nucleotides are TGTGCCAGCAGCCCAGGGGGCCTTCAGCCCCAGCATTTT.